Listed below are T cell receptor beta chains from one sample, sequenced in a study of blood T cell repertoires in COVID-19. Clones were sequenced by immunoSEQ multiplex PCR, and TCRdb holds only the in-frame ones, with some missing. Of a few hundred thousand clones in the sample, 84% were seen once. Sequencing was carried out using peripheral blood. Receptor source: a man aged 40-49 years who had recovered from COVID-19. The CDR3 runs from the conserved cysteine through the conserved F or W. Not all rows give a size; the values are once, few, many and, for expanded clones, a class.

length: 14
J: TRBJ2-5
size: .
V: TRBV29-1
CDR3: CSVETRDRQETQYF

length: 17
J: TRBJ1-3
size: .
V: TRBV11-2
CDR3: CASSLESGGLAGNTIYF

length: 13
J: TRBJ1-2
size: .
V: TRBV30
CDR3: CAWSRTGSYGYTF

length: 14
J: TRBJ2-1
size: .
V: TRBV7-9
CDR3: CASSLGTGNNEQFF

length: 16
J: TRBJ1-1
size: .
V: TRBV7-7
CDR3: CASSSRDRGMNTEAFF

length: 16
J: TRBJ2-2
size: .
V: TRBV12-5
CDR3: CASALGVHGVLGELFF

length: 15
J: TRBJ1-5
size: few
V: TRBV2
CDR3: CASSPIGQGGQPQHF

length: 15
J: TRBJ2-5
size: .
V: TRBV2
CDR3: CASSRRGGESETQYF

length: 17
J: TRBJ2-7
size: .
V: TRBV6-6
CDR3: CASSQDRRALNSYEQYF

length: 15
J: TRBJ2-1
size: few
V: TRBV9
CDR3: CASTLSGSGNNEQFF

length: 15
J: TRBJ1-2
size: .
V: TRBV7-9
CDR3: CASSLARYSNYGYTF

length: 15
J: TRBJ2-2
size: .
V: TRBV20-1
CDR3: CSASSSGGLPGELFF

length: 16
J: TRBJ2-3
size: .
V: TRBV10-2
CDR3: CASSELRGRGTDTQYF

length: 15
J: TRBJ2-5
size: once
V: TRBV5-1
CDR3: CASSRTGKGQETQYF

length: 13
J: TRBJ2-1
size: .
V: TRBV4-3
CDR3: CASSQVRGIRQFF

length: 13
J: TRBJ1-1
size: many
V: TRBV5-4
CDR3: CASSLGSNTEAFF

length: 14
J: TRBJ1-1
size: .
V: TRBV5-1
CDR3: CASSLDGLNTEAFF

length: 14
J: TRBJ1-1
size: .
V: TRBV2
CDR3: CASSVFGRDTEAFF

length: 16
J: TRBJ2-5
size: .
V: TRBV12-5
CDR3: CASGLVARRRGETQYF

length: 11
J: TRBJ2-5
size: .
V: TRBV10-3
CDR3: CAISDQETQYF

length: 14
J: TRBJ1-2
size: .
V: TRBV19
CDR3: CASSTNRGLYGYTF

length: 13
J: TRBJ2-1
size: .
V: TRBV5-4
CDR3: CASSLDSYNEQFF

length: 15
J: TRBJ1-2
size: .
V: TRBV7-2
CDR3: CASSLRQGSPYGYTF

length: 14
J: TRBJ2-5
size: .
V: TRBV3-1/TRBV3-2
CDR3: CASSHTGTEETQYF

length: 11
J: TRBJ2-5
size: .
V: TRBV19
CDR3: CASSSSETQYF

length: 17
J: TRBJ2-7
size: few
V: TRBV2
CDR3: CASSVPESTGSSYEQYF

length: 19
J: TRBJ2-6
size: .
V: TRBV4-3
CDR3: CASSPYKAGYGSGANVLTF